The entry below gives a single TCR beta chain sequence along with its context. This sample is part of a study of blood T cell dynamics during melanoma immunotherapy. Looking at the study overall: First-line therapy was either pembrolizumab or nivolumab with ipilimumab for metastatic melanoma.

The time point denotes: week 3, after first cycle of checkpoint inhibitor. No patient had earlier systemic cancer treatment, concurrent immunosuppressants, or another active cancer. Assay used: immunoSEQ multiplex PCR; TCRdb lists only in-frame clones, some missing. The sample includes about 10,000 clones, roughly 84% seen only once; the top ten take less than 20%. Trimming took off 4 bases at V and 0 bases at J, with 15 bases between the two ends. This CDR3 has 16 amino acids. Germline V lookup: CDR1 SGHTA, CDR2 FQGNSA. This receptor was identified in a human donor with melanoma. The V and J genes are TRBV7-2 and TRBJ1-1; TRBD1 is a possible D gene (5 bases). The sequencing used blood, collected from a patient treated with checkpoint blockade. The CDR3 loop is CASSSPSGTVNTEAFF. CDR3 coding DNA: TGTGCCAGCAGCTCCCCTAGTGGGACTGTGAACACTGAAGCTTTCTTT.